This TCR beta chain stems from a study of blood T cells in healthy people across ages. Study-level results: Strong correlation was found linking TCR beta diversity to naive T cell percentage. The CMV status of each donor remained undetermined, and this could have confounded shifts in expanded clonotypes. Unsorted PBMC input precluded a conclusive naive versus antigen-experienced comparison.

Concerning this clonotype itself: Its antigen remains unidentified.

The use of a sample-barcoded 5' primer and a J-beta primer mix characterized a second PCR of roughly 7 to 12 cycles. The template-switch adaptor, which had 12 random nucleotides, put a tag on each cDNA molecule. Using its own MiXCR run on the 5' RACE reads, TCRdb lists one record per CDR3 protein. The data hold hundreds of thousands of distinct CDR3 sequences, with under 25% observed a single time. The CDR3 contains 16 residues. V was pared by 3 bases and J by 0 bases, with 12 bases between. The TCR was taken from a man aged 65 to 79 in good health. V is TRBV12-3 or TRBV12-4 and J is TRBJ1-3; D remains ambiguous. The sequenced sample consisted of blood. The CDR3 region is CASSFSGRDSGNTIYF. The CDR3 DNA reads TGTGCCAGCAGTTTTTCCGGGCGAGACTCTGGAAACACCATATATTTT.